The text below deals with one T cell receptor beta chain. Its antigen remains unknown. Different DNA sequences within this sample yield the same CDR3. The V gene's germline CDR1 is LNHDA and CDR2 SQIVND (reference sequence). Trimming took 4 bases from V and 10 from J, leaving 11 bases between them. The CDR3 is 13 residues long. Cyclophosphamide on days +3 and +4 followed busulfan-fludarabine conditioning and a marrow graft. TCRdb's copy holds only in-frame clones and misses some; the assay was immunoSEQ multiplex PCR. The sample includes roughly 4,600 clones, over 55% of them seen just once. This sample is part of a study of T cells after posttransplantation cyclophosphamide. The study, taken as a whole, reports: After PTCy, TRB diversity resembled that of CNI/methotrexate controls. Donor CD8+ memory clones often dominated recipient blood repertoires at later times. Blood and skin or GI T cell repertoires showed limited TRB overlap.

The chain uses TRBV19 and TRBJ1-6; D is uncertain. The material sequenced was PBMCs, taken 362 days after allogeneic stem cell transplant with posttransplant cyclophosphamide. This receptor was taken from a male patient in his sixties who received an allogeneic stem cell transplant from an unrelated donor, was CMV-positive, and had acute GVHD only. Some T cells may be the graft donor's. The CDR3 reads CASSTLGGSPLHF. In DNA, the CDR3 is TGTGCCAGTAGTACCCTAGGCGGATCACCCCTCCACTTT.